This TCR beta chain was observed in a study of cytomegalovirus exposure and HLA in healthy donors. Overall study results and limits: Earlier results showed most TCR beta V segments being productive about 87% or about 30% of the time.

The table lists this clone with a count of one. Its specificity is not known. The PCR employed 60 Vbeta primers together with 13 Jbeta primers. Generated by immunoSEQ multiplex PCR, the TCRdb table keeps only in-frame clones and is missing some. The sample lists tens of thousands of clones; about 79% were seen once. With V trimmed by 3 bases and J by 8 bases, 7 bases remained unmatched. CDR1 is LGHNA and CDR2 is YSLEER in the germline V gene. The CDR3 extends over 14 amino acids. Source material: PBMCs. The TCR sequence derives from a man aged 50 to 59 in good health and CMV-seronegative. The chain combines TRBV4-3 with TRBJ2-1; the match to TRBD2 covers 7 bases. This chain's CDR3 is CASSHGLESDEQFF. Written as DNA, the CDR3 is TGCGCCAGCAGCCATGGACTAGAATCCGATGAGCAGTTCTTC.